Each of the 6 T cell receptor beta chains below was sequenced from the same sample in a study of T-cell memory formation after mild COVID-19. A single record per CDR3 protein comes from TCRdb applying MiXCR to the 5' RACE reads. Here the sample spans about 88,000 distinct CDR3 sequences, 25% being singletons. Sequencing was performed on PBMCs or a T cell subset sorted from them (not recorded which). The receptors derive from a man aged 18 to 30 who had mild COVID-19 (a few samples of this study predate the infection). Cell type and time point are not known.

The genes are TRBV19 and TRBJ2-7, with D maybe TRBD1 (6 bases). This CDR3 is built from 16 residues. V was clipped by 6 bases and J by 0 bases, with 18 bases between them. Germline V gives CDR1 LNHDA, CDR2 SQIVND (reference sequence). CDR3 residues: CASSLTGQPSSYEQYF. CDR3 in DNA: TGTGCCAGTAGCCTCACAGGGCAGCCGAGCTCCTACGAGCAGTACTTC.

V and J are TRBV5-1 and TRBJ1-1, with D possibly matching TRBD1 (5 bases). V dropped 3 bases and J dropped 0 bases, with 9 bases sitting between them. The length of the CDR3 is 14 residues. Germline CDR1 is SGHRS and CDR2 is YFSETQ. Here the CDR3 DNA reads TGCGCCAGCAGCTGGGACCGTTTGAACACTGAAGCTTTCTTT. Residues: CASSWDRLNTEAFF.

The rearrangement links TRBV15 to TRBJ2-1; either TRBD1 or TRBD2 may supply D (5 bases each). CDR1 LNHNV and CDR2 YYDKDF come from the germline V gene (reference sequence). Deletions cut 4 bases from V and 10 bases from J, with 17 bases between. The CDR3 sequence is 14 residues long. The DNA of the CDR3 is TGTGCCACCAGCACGGTGGGACGCCCACAGGAGCAGTTCTTC. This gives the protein CATSTVGRPQEQFF.

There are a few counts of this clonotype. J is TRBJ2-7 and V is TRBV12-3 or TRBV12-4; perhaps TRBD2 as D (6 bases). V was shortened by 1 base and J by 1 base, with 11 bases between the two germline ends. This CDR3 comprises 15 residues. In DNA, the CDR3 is TGTGCCAGCAGTTTAGGGCAGGAGGGGTCCTACGAGCAGTACTTC. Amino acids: CASSLGQEGSYEQYF.

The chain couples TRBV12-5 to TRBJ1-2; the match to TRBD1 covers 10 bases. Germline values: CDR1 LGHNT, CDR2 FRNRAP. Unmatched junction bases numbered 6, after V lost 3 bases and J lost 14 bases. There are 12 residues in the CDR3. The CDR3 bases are TGTGCTAGTGGTTTATCTGGGACAGGGGTGACCTTC. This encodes CASGLSGTGVTF.

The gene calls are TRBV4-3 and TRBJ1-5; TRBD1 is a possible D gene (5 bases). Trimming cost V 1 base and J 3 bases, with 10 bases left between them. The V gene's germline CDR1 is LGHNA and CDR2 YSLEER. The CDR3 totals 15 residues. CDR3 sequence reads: CASSQADSPNQPQHF. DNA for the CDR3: TGCGCCAGCAGCCAAGCTGACAGCCCCAATCAGCCCCAGCATTTT.